This note documents a single T cell receptor beta chain sequence. Antigen: not known. The data derive from a study of T cells in localized non-small cell lung cancer. Whole-study results and caveats: Turning up in adjacent lung were a median approximately 60 of the top 100 tumor clones. Increased T cell density in blood showed an association with longer overall survival. Uninvolved adjacent lung showed higher T cell clonality than tumor. Sequence data derive from only one tumor region, so heterogeneity remains possible.

Produced via immunoSEQ multiplex PCR; TCRdb's table is partial and in-frame only. This sample has some 5,000 clones, with 28% found just once. CDR3 length: 12 residues. V lost 2 bases and J 11 bases, leaving 12 bases between the germline ends. The germline gives CDR1 MDHEN, CDR2 SYDVKM. This receptor was taken from a man aged 40-75 years with stage II lung adenocarcinoma. Sequenced material: lung tumor tissue, taken before any cancer treatment. V and J are TRBV28 and TRBJ1-1, with D unresolved. The CDR3 DNA is TGTGCCAGCAGTTTAGTAAGCCGGGAGGCTTTCTTT. Translation gives CASSLVSREAFF. The full variable domain, rest sourced from reference TRBV28 and TRBJ1-1, is DVKVTQSSRYLVKRTGEKVFLECVQDMDHENMFWYRQDPGLGLRLIYFSYDVKMKEKGDIPEGYSVSREKKERFSLILESASTNQTSMYLCASSLVSREAFFGQGTRLTVV.